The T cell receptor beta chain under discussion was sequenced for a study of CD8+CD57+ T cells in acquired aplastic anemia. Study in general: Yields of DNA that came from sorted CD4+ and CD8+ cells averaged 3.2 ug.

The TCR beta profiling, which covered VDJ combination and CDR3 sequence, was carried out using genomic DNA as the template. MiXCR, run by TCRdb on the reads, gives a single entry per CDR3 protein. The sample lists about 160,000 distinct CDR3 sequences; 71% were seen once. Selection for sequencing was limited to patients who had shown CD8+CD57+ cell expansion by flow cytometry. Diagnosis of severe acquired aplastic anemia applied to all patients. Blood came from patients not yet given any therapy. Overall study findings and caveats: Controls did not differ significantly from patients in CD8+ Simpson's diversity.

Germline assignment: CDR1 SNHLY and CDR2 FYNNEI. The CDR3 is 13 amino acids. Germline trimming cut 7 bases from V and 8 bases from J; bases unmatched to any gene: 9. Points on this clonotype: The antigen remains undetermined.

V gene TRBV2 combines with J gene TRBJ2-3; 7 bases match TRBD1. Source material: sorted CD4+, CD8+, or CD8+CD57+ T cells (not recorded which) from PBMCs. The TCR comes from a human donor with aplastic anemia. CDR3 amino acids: CASKAGTAVTQYF. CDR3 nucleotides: TGTGCCAGCAAGGCAGGGACAGCAGTTACGCAGTATTTT.